The next 20 T cell receptor beta chains were all read from a single sample in a study of blood T cell repertoires in COVID-19. This table comes from immunoSEQ multiplex PCR, and its TCRdb copy is limited to in-frame clones, with some not included. The sample records around 50,000 clones, roughly 91% being singletons. The material sequenced was peripheral blood. The receptors originated from a human donor in a cohort sampled during active COVID-19.

V gene TRBV19 combines with J gene TRBJ2-1; 8 nucleotides match TRBD2. After removal of 5 bases from V and 7 bases from J, the junction contained 4 bases not matched to a gene. The germline gives CDR1 LNHDA, CDR2 SQIVND (reference sequence). This CDR3 contains 13 residues. This CDR3 is CASSAGGWNEQFF. CDR3 nucleotides: TGTGCCAGTAGTGCGGGGGGCTGGAATGAGCAGTTCTTC.

This sequence joins TRBV7-9 and TRBJ2-2; the match to TRBD2 covers 9 bases. J gave up 1 base and V 6 bases, and 6 bases lay outside the gene matches. The CDR3 is 16 residues long. Germline loops: CDR1 SEHNR, CDR2 FQNEAQ (reference sequence). DNA for the CDR3: TGTGCCAGCAGGTCGGGCGGGAGGGTGAACACCGGGGAGCTGTTTTTT. Translation gives CASRSGGRVNTGELFF.

The CDR3: CASSKSSGTSYNEQFF. The CDR3 coding sequence is TGTGCCAGCAGCAAATCCTCCGGGACTTCCTACAATGAGCAGTTCTTC. The chain couples TRBV5-4 to TRBJ2-1; TRBD2 might be the D (6 bases). V gave up 4 bases and J gave up 1 base, with 15 bases separating them. The CDR3 is made up of 16 amino acids. Germline CDR1 reads SGHNT; CDR2 reads YYREEE (reference sequence).

The chain combines TRBV19 with TRBJ1-2; 10 nucleotides line up with TRBD1. The CDR3 spans 15 residues. Germline-derived CDR1 and CDR2 are LNHDA and SQIVND (reference sequence). Germline trimming cut 8 bases from V and 7 bases from J; bases unmatched to any gene: 13. Here the CDR3 DNA reads TGTGCCAGTTCTTCCGCTCGACAGGGGGCGTCTGGCTACACCTTC. It codes for CASSSARQGASGYTF.

For this clone: This CDR3 is also generated by other DNA sequences in the sample. DNA for the CDR3: TGTGCCAGCCGGACTAGCGGGGATACCGGGGAGCTGTTTTTT. Protein: CASRTSGDTGELFF. The chain links TRBV19 to TRBJ2-2, with 12 positions matching TRBD2. V dropped 9 bases and J dropped 5; count of bases not matched to a gene: 4. The CDR3 extends over 14 amino acids. Germline V gene lookup returns CDR1 LNHDA and CDR2 SQIVND (reference sequence). The full variable domain, its missing parts supplied by reference TRBV19 and TRBJ2-2, is DGGITQSPKYLFRKEGQNVTLSCEQNLNHDAMYWYRQDPGQGLRLIYYSQIVNDFQKGDIAEGYSVSREKKESFPLTVTSAQKNPTAFYLCASRTSGDTGELFFGEGSRLTVL.

The chain recombines TRBV7-2 with TRBJ2-1, with 14 positions matching TRBD2. From germline, CDR1 is SGHTA and CDR2 FQGNSA. The CDR3 covers 17 residues. Germline trimming cut 5 bases from V and 1 base from J; bases unmatched to any gene: 4. CDR3 loop: CASSLTSGRVSYNEQFF. For the CDR3, the DNA is TGTGCCAGCAGCCTGACTAGCGGGAGGGTGTCCTACAATGAGCAGTTCTTC.

This chain joins TRBV5-1 and TRBJ2-3; 7 positions agree with TRBD2. The V and J ends lost 4 bases and 5 bases, in that order; junction bases with no gene match: 10. This CDR3 has 15 amino acids. Germline CDR1 SGHRS, CDR2 YFSETQ. CDR3 loop: CASSRSGKRGDTQYF. CDR3 nucleotides: TGCGCCAGCAGCCGGAGCGGGAAAAGGGGAGATACGCAGTATTTT.

The chain couples TRBV11-2 to TRBJ1-1, with 8 positions matching TRBD1. Germline lookup yields CDR1 SGHAT and CDR2 FQNNGV. CDR3 length: 14 amino acids. The V segment lost 1 base and the J segment 4 bases; nucleotides outside the gene matches: 2. CDR3 coding DNA: TGTGCCAGCAGCTTAGGACAGGGGAGCACTGAAGCTTTCTTT. Translating gives CASSLGQGSTEAFF. Drawing the rest from reference TRBV11-2 and TRBJ1-1, the complete variable domain is EAGVAQSPRYKIIEKRQSVAFWCNPISGHATLYWYQQILGQGPKLLIQFQNNGVVDDSQLPKDRFSAERLKGVDSTLKIQPAKLEDSAVYLCASSLGQGSTEAFFGQGTRLTVV.

This sequence joins TRBV5-4 and TRBJ2-5; D gene ambiguous. The CDR3 is made up of 12 amino acids. V was shortened by 1 base and J by 2 bases, with 3 bases between the two germline ends. Germline V lookup: CDR1 SGHNT, CDR2 YYREEE (reference sequence). The CDR3 bases are TGTGCCAGCAGCTTGCCGCAAGAGACCCAGTACTTC. Translation: CASSLPQETQYF.

This chain connects TRBV6-5 to TRBJ2-3, with TRBD1 matching 7 bases. Germline-derived CDR1 and CDR2 are MNHEY and SVGAGI. V was clipped by 5 bases and J by 3 bases; unmatched bases: 8. The CDR3 spans 15 residues. CDR3 amino acids: CASSIRQGGTDTQYF. DNA of the CDR3: TGTGCCAGCAGTATTCGACAGGGCGGGACAGATACGCAGTATTTT.

This chain joins TRBV6-5 and TRBJ1-2, with TRBD1 identical over 9 bases. The V gene end was trimmed by 7 bases and the J gene end by 8 bases; junction bases not matched to a gene: 8. Looked up from germline, CDR1 is MNHEY and CDR2 is SVGAGI. CDR3 length: 13 amino acids. This CDR3 is CASTLTGGYGYTF. Here the CDR3 DNA reads TGTGCCAGCACCCTGACAGGGGGATACGGCTACACCTTC.

The chain joins TRBV30 to TRBJ2-1; 7 bases fit TRBD2. CDR1 GTSNPN and CDR2 SVGIG come from the germline V gene (reference sequence). CDR3 length equals 13 residues. The V gene end was trimmed by 4 bases and the J gene end by 7 bases; junction bases not matched to a gene: 7. The CDR3 sequence: CAWMGGNWNEQFF. The CDR3 region has the DNA TGTGCCTGGATGGGAGGGAATTGGAATGAGCAGTTCTTC. Full variable domain (remainder filled in from reference TRBV30 and TRBJ2-1): SQTIHQWPATLVQPVGSPLSLECTVEGTSNPNLYWYRQAAGRGLQLLFYSVGIGQISSEVPQNLSASRPQDRQFILSSKKLLLSDSGFYLCAWMGGNWNEQFFGPGTRLTVL.

CDR3 region: CASRTQSGTRTYEQYF. The CDR3 nucleotides read TGTGCCAGCAGAACGCAATCCGGGACTAGAACGTACGAGCAGTACTTC. The V and J genes are TRBV2 and TRBJ2-7; 8 nucleotides match TRBD2. Germline V lookup: CDR1 SNHLY, CDR2 FYNNEI. V was clipped by 6 bases and J by 4 bases; unmatched bases: 14. The CDR3 extends over 16 amino acids. Supplemented by reference TRBV2 and TRBJ2-7, the full variable domain reads EPEVTQTPSHQVTQMGQEVILRCVPISNHLYFYWYRQILGQKVEFLVSFYNNEISEKSEIFDDQFSVERPDGSNFTLKIRSTKLEDSAMYFCASRTQSGTRTYEQYFGPGTRLTVT.

The chain recombines TRBV19 with TRBJ2-3; 7 bases are a match to TRBD2. The CDR3 is 14 amino acids. Germline-derived CDR1 and CDR2 are LNHDA and SQIVND (reference sequence). The junction had 5 bases not matched to a gene; V was cut back by 6 bases and J by 2 bases. Written as DNA, the CDR3 is TGTGCCAGTAGCTCCGCGGGAGACACAGATACGCAGTATTTT. Its translation: CASSSAGDTDTQYF. The variable domain in full, with the rest retrieved from reference TRBV19 and TRBJ2-3, is DGGITQSPKYLFRKEGQNVTLSCEQNLNHDAMYWYRQDPGQGLRLIYYSQIVNDFQKGDIAEGYSVSREKKESFPLTVTSAQKNPTAFYLCASSSAGDTDTQYFGPGTRLTVL.

J is TRBJ2-7 and V is TRBV12-3 or TRBV12-4, with a possible D match to TRBD1 (5 bases). The CDR3 loop spans 12 amino acids. V gave up 4 bases and J gave up 6 bases, with 10 bases separating them. CDR3 DNA: TGTGCCAGCAGTTCACAGGCGCCCGAGCAGTACTTC. Translation: CASSSQAPEQYF.

This chain connects TRBV5-6 to TRBJ1-2; TRBD1 matches 7 bases. Germline trimming cut 1 base from V and 7 bases from J; bases unmatched to any gene: 10. CDR1 and CDR2 (germline): SGHDT, YYEEEE. The CDR3 spans 15 residues. DNA of the CDR3: TGTGCCAGCAGCTTGCTTGACAGGGTAGCGGTTGGCTACACCTTC. Translation gives CASSLLDRVAVGYTF.

The chain carries TRBV27 and TRBJ2-3; D remains ambiguous. Germline lookup yields CDR1 MNHEY and CDR2 SMNVEV (reference sequence). V shed 5 bases and J shed 6 bases, with 9 bases lying between them. The CDR3 covers 12 residues. CDR3 coding DNA: TGTGCCAGCAGTAACCTTCGGGATACGCAGTATTTT. Translated, it gives CASSNLRDTQYF.

J is TRBJ2-3 and V is TRBV6-2 or TRBV6-3; 10 bases fit TRBD2. Trimming took 2 bases from V and 0 from J; bases not matched to a gene: 11. The CDR3 totals 19 residues. CDR1 is MNHEY, CDR2 SVGEGT, per germline. CDR3 residues: CASSYQPQKTSGSTDTQYF. Here the CDR3 DNA reads TGTGCCAGCAGTTACCAACCCCAGAAGACTAGCGGGAGCACAGATACGCAGTATTTT.

This clone was found once. The chain carries TRBV7-2 and TRBJ2-3; weak D call: TRBD2 (6 bases). Germline V gene lookup returns CDR1 SGHTA and CDR2 FQGNSA. The CDR3 extends over 14 amino acids. V lost 3 bases, J lost 0 bases, and 7 bases lay in between. The CDR3 bases are TGTGCCAGCAGCTTTGGGGGGAGCACAGATACGCAGTATTTT. This codes for CASSFGGSTDTQYF. The entire variable domain, with the rest obtained from reference TRBV7-2 and TRBJ2-3, is as follows: GAGVSQSPSNKVTEKGKDVELRCDPISGHTALYWYRQSLGQGLEFLIYFQGNSAPDKSGLPSDRFSAERTGGSVSTLTIQRTQQEDSAVYLCASSFGGSTDTQYFGPGTRLTVL.

The chain recombines TRBV11-2 with TRBJ1-2; 10 bases align to TRBD1. The V gene end was trimmed by 3 bases and the J gene end by 5 bases; junction bases not matched to a gene: 6. Looked up from germline, CDR1 is SGHAT and CDR2 is FQNNGV. The CDR3 totals 15 residues. The chain's CDR3 is CASSLTGGWGYGYTF. Written as DNA, the CDR3 is TGTGCCAGCAGCTTGACAGGGGGCTGGGGGTATGGCTACACCTTC.